Listed below are T cell receptor beta chains from one sample, sequenced in a study of OX40 agonist ivuxolimab in advanced cancers. The protocol was immunoSEQ multiplex PCR, while the TCRdb copy is restricted to in-frame clones and leaves out a portion. The table has about 96,000 clones, 80% to 95% seen once. Sequencing used CD4+ or CD8+ T cells sorted from blood, obtained in a trial of the OX40 agonist ivuxolimab. Receptor source: an adult with an advanced solid tumor such as melanoma, head and neck, liver or kidney cancer. Both conserved end residues are trimmed from each CDR3.

cdr3_aa	v_call	j_call	cdr3_length
ASSLLKVGGRDTQY	TRBV7-8	TRBJ2-3	14
ASAMGGADNEQF	TRBV18	TRBJ2-1	12
ASSQEVRVANYGYT	TRBV4-3	TRBJ1-2	14
ASSIKREVGYEQY	TRBV19	TRBJ2-7	13
ASSQEGLIQETQY	TRBV4-1	TRBJ2-5	13
ASTLHPSGNTIY	TRBV5-1	TRBJ1-3	12
ASSLVAGVRTGELF	TRBV7-2	TRBJ2-2	14
ASSSGTRGTGVGNTIY	TRBV7-9	TRBJ1-3	16
ASSPPGTGTYEQY	TRBV5-1	TRBJ2-7	13
ASSLGLTATNTGELF	TRBV11-3	TRBJ2-2	15
ASSQDQGPTNEKLF	TRBV4-1	TRBJ1-4	14
SARENYGYT	TRBV20-1	TRBJ1-2	9
ASSRGTSGSQNTGELF	TRBV13	TRBJ2-2	16
ASRLSGDGYEQY	TRBV5-6	TRBJ2-7	12
ASSPGSSSGPRTPV	TRBV18	TRBJ2-1	14
ASSRPGSPLRETQY	TRBV11-3	TRBJ2-5	14
ASSPGPWRRTKSNIQY	TRBV7-2	TRBJ2-4	16
ASSSVGRFNEQF	TRBV7-2	TRBJ2-1	12
AISGTSTDTQY	TRBV10-3	TRBJ2-3	11
ASSRKEGVNEKLF	TRBV4-1	TRBJ1-4	13
ASSSYPGSYGYT	TRBV6-5	TRBJ1-2	12
ASSLGLAETQY	TRBV6-6	TRBJ2-5	11
ASSFLGEASGANVLT	TRBV19	TRBJ2-6	15
ASSRGQNTGELF	TRBV7-2	TRBJ2-2	12
ASSFLAGAGYEQY	TRBV5-6	TRBJ2-7	13
ASSGRQRGLILADTQY	TRBV9	TRBJ2-3	16
ASRGIRVSIYEQY	TRBV27	TRBJ2-7	13
ASTLGDSNQPQH	TRBV2	TRBJ1-5	12
ASSMWGRGGANVLT	TRBV19	TRBJ2-6	14
ASGLVLGQGAIQPQH	TRBV12-5	TRBJ1-5	15
ASSQSGYEQY	TRBV16	TRBJ2-7	10
ASSPGVTQY	TRBV25-1	TRBJ2-3	9
ASSPAGGTYEQY	TRBV28	TRBJ2-7	12
ASSFDPRTGELF	TRBV6-6	TRBJ2-2	12
ASSYRTRGITGELF	TRBV7-3	TRBJ2-2	14
ASSVEWGGADTQY	TRBV9	TRBJ2-3	13
ASSLGGYVTDTQY	TRBV13	TRBJ2-3	13
ASSSWGREGYNEQF	TRBV7-9	TRBJ2-1	14
ASSSQRGSYEQY	TRBV7-2	TRBJ2-7	12
ASSSRMGWAGYT	TRBV9	TRBJ1-2	12
ASSSPRHLSPLH	TRBV28	TRBJ1-6	12
ASSVGDFNTEAF	TRBV9	TRBJ1-1	12
ASRSLAGGRNTQY	TRBV14	TRBJ2-3	13
ASRSLGAEQY	TRBV28	TRBJ2-7	10
ASSEQDSGNTIY	TRBV19	TRBJ1-3	12
ASSPGGANYGYT	TRBV19	TRBJ1-2	12
ASSEGWGVETQY	TRBV2	TRBJ2-5	12
ASSEMAGGLETQY	TRBV25-1	TRBJ2-5	13
ASSFRTSGRFDEQF	TRBV7-8	TRBJ2-1	14
ASSLDRPPDTIY	TRBV5-1	TRBJ1-3	12
ASSPDQKVAF	TRBV7-9	TRBJ1-1	10
ASSPGTGGGGQETQY	TRBV7-9	TRBJ2-5	15
ASSLQSRANYGYT	TRBV7-8	TRBJ1-2	13
ASSGEPTTGRETENEQF	TRBV9	TRBJ2-1	17
ASSAVQGYGYT	TRBV6-6	TRBJ1-2	11